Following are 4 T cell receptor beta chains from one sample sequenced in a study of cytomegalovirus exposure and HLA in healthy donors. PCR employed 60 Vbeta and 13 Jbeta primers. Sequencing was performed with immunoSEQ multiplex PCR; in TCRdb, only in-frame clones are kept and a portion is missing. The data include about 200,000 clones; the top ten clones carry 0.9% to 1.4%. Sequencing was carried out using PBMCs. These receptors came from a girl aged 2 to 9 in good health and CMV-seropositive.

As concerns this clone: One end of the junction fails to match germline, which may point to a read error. The CDR3 sequence is CASSYLAGEGSGTNVLTF. In DNA, the CDR3 is TGTGCCAGCAGCTATCTGGCGGGGGAGGGCTCTGGGACCAACGTCCTGACTTTC. V is TRBV7-9 and J is TRBJ2-6, with TRBD2 matching 7 bases. This CDR3 region has 18 residues. Germline assignment: CDR1 SEHNR and CDR2 FQNEAQ (reference sequence). Full variable domain (remainder filled in from reference TRBV7-9 and TRBJ2-6): DTGVSQNPRHKITKRGQNVTFRCDPISEHNRLYWYRQTLGQGPEFLTYFQNEAQLEKSRLLSDRFSAERPKGSFSTLEIQRTEQGDSAMYLCASSYLAGEGSGTNVLTFGAGSRLTVL.

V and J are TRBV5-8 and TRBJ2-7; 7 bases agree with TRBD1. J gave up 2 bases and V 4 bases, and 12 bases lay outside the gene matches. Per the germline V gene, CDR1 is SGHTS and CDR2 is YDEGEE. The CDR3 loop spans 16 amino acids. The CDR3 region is CASSQNGQVAAYEQYF. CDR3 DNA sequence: TGTGCCAGCAGCCAAAACGGACAGGTCGCCGCCTACGAGCAGTACTTC.

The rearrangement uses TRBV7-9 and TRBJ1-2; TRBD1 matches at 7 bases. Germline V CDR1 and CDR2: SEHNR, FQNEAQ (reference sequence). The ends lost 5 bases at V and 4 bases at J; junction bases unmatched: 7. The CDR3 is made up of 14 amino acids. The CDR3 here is CASSRQDRVYGYTF. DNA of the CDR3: TGTGCCAGCAGCCGTCAAGACAGGGTCTATGGCTACACCTTC.

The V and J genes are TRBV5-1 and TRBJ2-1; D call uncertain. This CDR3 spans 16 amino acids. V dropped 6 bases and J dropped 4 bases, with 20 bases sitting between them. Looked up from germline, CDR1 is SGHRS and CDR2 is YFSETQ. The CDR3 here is CASTLMYPTGYNEQFF. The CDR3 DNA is TGCGCCAGCACCCTTATGTATCCGACTGGGTACAATGAGCAGTTCTTC.